Listed below are T cell receptor beta chains from one sample, sequenced in a study of CD8+ T cells in alopecia areata. Repertoires were generated with immunoSEQ multiplex PCR, while TCRdb's copy carries only in-frame clones and drops some. The sample includes 150,000 to 200,000 clones, about three fifths of them seen just once. The source was CD4+ T cells sorted from blood, collected at week 24, from a patient treated with tofacitinib. These receptors were obtained from a human donor with alopecia areata. Each CDR3 is given with its conserved first and last residue. D genes are given only for firm matches. Size is omitted from some rows. Given values are once, few, many or a class for expanded clones.

d_call: -
clone_size: many
v_call: TRBV2
j_call: TRBJ1-2
cdr3_nt: TGTGCCAGCACTCGATCCGGGGCGAGCTATGGCTACACCTTC
cdr3_aa: CASTRSGASYGYTF

d_call: -
clone_size: -
v_call: TRBV20-1
j_call: TRBJ2-5
cdr3_nt: TGCAGTGCTGGAGAGACCCAGTACTTC
cdr3_aa: CSAGETQYF

d_call: -
clone_size: -
v_call: TRBV23-1
j_call: TRBJ1-2
cdr3_nt: TGCGCCGGCTTAGGGGGGCGTTTCTATGGCTACACCTTC
cdr3_aa: CAGLGGRFYGYTF

d_call: -
clone_size: -
v_call: TRBV10-3
j_call: TRBJ1-1
cdr3_nt: TGTGCCATCAGTGAAAAGGGGCTGAACACTGAAGCTTTCTTT
cdr3_aa: CAISEKGLNTEAFF

d_call: TRBD1
clone_size: few
v_call: TRBV2
j_call: TRBJ1-2
cdr3_nt: TGTGCCAGCAGTGAGAGCAGAGGGACAGGGCGATTGTACACCTTC
cdr3_aa: CASSESRGTGRLYTF

d_call: -
clone_size: few
v_call: TRBV5-1
j_call: TRBJ2-2
cdr3_nt: TGCGCCAGCAGCTTGGCCAGATCCGGGGAGCTGTTTTTT
cdr3_aa: CASSLARSGELFF

d_call: TRBD1
clone_size: -
v_call: TRBV15
j_call: TRBJ2-5
cdr3_nt: TGTGCCACCGGAAAAGACAGGGGGCGTCGAGAGACCCAGTACTTC
cdr3_aa: CATGKDRGRRETQYF

d_call: TRBD2
clone_size: -
v_call: TRBV4-3
j_call: TRBJ2-3
cdr3_nt: TGCGCCAGCAGCCTGGGACTAGCGAGTAGCACAGATACGCAGTATTTT
cdr3_aa: CASSLGLASSTDTQYF

d_call: -
clone_size: -
v_call: TRBV6-1
j_call: TRBJ1-2
cdr3_nt: TGTGCCAGCAGTGAAGGTAGAGTAGATGGCTACACCTTC
cdr3_aa: CASSEGRVDGYTF

d_call: -
clone_size: many
v_call: TRBV14
j_call: TRBJ1-6
cdr3_nt: TGTGCCAGCAGCGCGATCCCGTTCAGTGGTTTAGGAAATTCACCCCTCCACTTT
cdr3_aa: CASSAIPFSGLGNSPLHF

d_call: -
clone_size: -
v_call: TRBV11-2
j_call: TRBJ2-2
cdr3_nt: TGTGCCAGCAGCTGGGTTGGGGACGGGGAGCTGTTTTTT
cdr3_aa: CASSWVGDGELFF

d_call: -
clone_size: -
v_call: TRBV12-5
j_call: TRBJ1-1
cdr3_nt: TGTGCTAGTGGTTTGGCATTGGCAGGGGCGGTGAACACTGAAGCTTTCTTT
cdr3_aa: CASGLALAGAVNTEAFF

d_call: -
clone_size: -
v_call: TRBV30
j_call: TRBJ1-3
cdr3_nt: TGTGCCTGGAGTTTGGACCCCCCTAGGAGAAACACCATATATTTT
cdr3_aa: CAWSLDPPRRNTIYF

d_call: -
clone_size: -
v_call: TRBV25-1
j_call: TRBJ2-5
cdr3_nt: TGTGCCAGCAGTGAAAAGGGGGGCCTCCTTCAAGAGACCCAGTACTTC
cdr3_aa: CASSEKGGLLQETQYF

d_call: -
clone_size: few
v_call: TRBV6-5
j_call: TRBJ1-5
cdr3_nt: TGTGCCAGCAAACAGCAGCCTTCGAGCAATCAGCCCCAGCATTTT
cdr3_aa: CASKQQPSSNQPQHF

d_call: -
clone_size: -
v_call: TRBV29-1
j_call: TRBJ1-5
cdr3_nt: TGCAGCGTTGAGATTGGCAATCAGCCCCAGCATTTT
cdr3_aa: CSVEIGNQPQHF

d_call: TRBD1
clone_size: few
v_call: TRBV29-1
j_call: TRBJ1-5
cdr3_nt: TGCAGCTGTGCGGAGGGGGCGGTCAATCAGCCCCAGCATTTT
cdr3_aa: CSCAEGAVNQPQHF

d_call: -
clone_size: -
v_call: TRBV5-1
j_call: TRBJ1-6
cdr3_nt: TGCGCCAGCAGCCTAGAACAGTATTCACCCCTCCACTTT
cdr3_aa: CASSLEQYSPLHF